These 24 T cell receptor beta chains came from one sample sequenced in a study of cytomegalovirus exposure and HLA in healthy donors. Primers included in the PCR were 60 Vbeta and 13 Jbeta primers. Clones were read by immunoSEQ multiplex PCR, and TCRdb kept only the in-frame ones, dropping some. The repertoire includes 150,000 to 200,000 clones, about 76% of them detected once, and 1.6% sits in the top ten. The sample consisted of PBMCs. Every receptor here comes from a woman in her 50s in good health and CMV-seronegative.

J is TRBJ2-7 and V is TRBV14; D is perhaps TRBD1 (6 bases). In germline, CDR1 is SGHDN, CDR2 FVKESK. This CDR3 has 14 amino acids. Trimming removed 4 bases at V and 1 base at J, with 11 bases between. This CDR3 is CASSPRDKSYEQYF. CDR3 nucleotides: TGTGCCAGCAGCCCGAGGGACAAGTCCTACGAGCAGTACTTC.

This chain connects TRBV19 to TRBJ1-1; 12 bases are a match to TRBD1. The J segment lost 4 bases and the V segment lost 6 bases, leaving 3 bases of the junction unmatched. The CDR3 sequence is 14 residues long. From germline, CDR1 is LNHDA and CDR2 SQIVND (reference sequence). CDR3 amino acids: CASRGQGAGTEAFF. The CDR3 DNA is TGTGCCAGTAGGGGACAGGGGGCAGGCACTGAAGCTTTCTTT.

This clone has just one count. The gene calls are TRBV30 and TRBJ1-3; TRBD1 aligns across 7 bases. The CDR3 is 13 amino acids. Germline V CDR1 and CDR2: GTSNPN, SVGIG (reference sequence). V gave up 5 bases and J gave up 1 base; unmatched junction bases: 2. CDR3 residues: CAWGQESGNTIYF. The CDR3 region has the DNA TGTGCCTGGGGACAGGAATCTGGAAACACCATATATTTT.

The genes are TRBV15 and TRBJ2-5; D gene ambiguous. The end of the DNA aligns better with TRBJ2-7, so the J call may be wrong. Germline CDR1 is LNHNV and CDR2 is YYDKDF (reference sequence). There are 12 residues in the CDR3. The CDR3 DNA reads TGTGCCACCAGCAGCTTTGAGCACGAGCAGTACTTC. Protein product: CATSSFEHEQYF.

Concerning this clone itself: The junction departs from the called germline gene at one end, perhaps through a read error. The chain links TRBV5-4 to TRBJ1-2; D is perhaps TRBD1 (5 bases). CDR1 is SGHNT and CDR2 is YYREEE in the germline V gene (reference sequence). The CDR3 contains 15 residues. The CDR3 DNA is TGTGCCAGCATCTCGGCGGTCCGGGGAGGGGATGGCCACACCTTC. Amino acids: CASISAVRGGDGHTF.

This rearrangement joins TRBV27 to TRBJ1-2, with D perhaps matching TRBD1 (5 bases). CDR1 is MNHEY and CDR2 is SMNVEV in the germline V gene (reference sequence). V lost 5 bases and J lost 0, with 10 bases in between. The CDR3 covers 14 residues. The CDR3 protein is CASSLGASNYGYTF. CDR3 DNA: TGTGCCAGCAGTCTAGGGGCTTCTAACTATGGCTACACCTTC.

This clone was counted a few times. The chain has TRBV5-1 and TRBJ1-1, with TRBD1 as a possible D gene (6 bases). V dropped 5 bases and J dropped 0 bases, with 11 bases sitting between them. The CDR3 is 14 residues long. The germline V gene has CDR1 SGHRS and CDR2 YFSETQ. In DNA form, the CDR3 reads TGCGCCAGCAGACGGACAGCTATGAACACTGAAGCTTTCTTT. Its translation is CASRRTAMNTEAFF. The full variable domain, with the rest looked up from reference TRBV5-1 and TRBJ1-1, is KAGVTQTPRYLIKTRGQQVTLSCSPISGHRSVSWYQQTPGQGLQFLFEYFSETQRNKGNFPGRFSGRQFSNSRSEMNVSTLELGDSALYLCASRRTAMNTEAFFGQGTRLTVV.

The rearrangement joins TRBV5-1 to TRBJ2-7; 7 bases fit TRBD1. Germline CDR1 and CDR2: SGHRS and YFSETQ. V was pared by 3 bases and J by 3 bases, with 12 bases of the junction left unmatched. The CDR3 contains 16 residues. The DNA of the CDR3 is TGCGCCAGCAGCTCACGAGGGGGCAGTCCTATCTACGAGCAGTACTTC. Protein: CASSSRGGSPIYEQYF.

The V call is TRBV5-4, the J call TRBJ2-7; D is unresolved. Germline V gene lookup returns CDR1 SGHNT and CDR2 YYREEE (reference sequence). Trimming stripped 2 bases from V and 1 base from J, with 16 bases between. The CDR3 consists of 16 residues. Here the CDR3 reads CASSLRTNPVSYEQYF. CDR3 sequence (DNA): TGTGCCAGCAGCTTACGTACTAATCCTGTATCCTACGAGCAGTACTTC.

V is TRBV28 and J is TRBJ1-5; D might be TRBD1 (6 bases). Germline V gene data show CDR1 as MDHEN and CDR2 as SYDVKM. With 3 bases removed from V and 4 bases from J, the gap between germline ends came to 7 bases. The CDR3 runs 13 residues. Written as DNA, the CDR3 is TGTGCCAGCAGTTTTCAGGGGAATCAGCCCCAGCATTTT. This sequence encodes CASSFQGNQPQHF.

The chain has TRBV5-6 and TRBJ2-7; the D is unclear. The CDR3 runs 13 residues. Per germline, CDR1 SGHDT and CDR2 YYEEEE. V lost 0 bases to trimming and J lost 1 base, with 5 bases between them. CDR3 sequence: CASSLGASYEQYF. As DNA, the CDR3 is TGTGCCAGCAGCTTGGGGGCGTCCTACGAGCAGTACTTC.

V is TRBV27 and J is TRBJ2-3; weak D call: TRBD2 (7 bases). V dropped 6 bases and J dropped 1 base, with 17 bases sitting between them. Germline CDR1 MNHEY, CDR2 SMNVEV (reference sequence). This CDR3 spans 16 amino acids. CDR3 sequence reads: CASSPTGGLGTDTQYF. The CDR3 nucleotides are TGTGCCAGCAGCCCGACGGGGGGCTTGGGCACAGATACGCAGTATTTT.

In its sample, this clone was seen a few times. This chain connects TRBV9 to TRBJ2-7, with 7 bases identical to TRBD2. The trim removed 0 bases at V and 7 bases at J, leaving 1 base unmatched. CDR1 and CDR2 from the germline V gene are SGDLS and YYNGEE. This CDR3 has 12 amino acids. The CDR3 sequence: CASSVGEGEQYF. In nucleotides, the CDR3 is TGTGCCAGCAGCGTAGGGGAGGGGGAGCAGTACTTC.

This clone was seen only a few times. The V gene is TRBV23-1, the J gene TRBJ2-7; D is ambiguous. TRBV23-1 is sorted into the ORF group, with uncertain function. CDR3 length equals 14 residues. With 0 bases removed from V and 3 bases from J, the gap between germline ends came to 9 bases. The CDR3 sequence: CASSQSRLLYEQYF. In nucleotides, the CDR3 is TGCGCCAGCAGTCAATCGCGTCTCCTCTACGAGCAGTACTTC.

CDR3 sequence (DNA): TGCGCCAGCAGCAGCAGACAGGGGGCGAACACTGAAGCTTTCTTT. Its protein is CASSSRQGANTEAFF. The gene calls are TRBV5-1 and TRBJ1-1, with 10 nucleotides matching TRBD1. V lost 4 bases and J lost 1; bases outside the gene matches: 4. CDR3 length equals 15 residues. The germline CDR1 and CDR2 sequences are SGHRS and YFSETQ. The full variable domain, its missing parts supplied by reference TRBV5-1 and TRBJ1-1, is KAGVTQTPRYLIKTRGQQVTLSCSPISGHRSVSWYQQTPGQGLQFLFEYFSETQRNKGNFPGRFSGRQFSNSRSEMNVSTLELGDSALYLCASSSRQGANTEAFFGQGTRLTVV.

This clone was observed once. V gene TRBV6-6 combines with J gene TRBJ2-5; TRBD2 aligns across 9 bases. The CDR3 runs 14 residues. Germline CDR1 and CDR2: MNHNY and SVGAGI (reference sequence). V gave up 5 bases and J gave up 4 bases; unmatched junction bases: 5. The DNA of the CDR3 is TGTGCCAGCAGTCCTAGCGGGATGGGAGAGACCCAGTACTTC. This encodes CASSPSGMGETQYF.

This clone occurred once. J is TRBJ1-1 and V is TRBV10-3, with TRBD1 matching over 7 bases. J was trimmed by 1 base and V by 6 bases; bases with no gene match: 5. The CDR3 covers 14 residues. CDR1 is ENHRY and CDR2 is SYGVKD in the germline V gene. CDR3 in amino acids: CAIREGQSNTEAFF. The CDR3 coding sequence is TGTGCCATCAGAGAGGGACAGTCGAACACTGAAGCTTTCTTT.

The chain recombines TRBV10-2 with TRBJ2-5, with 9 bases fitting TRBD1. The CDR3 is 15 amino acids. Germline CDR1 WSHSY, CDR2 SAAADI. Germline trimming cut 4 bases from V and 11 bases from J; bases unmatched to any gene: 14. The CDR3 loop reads CASSVRDRVSLEQYF. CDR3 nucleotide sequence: TGCGCCAGCAGTGTTAGGGACAGGGTGTCTTTGGAGCAGTACTTC.

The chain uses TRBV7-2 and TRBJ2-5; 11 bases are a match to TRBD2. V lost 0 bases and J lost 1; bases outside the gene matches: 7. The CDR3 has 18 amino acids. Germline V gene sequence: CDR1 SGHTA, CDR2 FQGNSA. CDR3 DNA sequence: TGTGCCAGCAGCTTAGCGCTCCTAGCGGGAGGAGGCCAAGAGACCCAGTACTTC. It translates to CASSLALLAGGGQETQYF.

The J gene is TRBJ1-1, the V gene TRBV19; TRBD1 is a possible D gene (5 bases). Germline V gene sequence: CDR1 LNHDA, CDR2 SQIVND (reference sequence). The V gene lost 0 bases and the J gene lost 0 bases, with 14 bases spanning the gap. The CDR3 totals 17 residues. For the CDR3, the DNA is TGTGCCAGTAGTATAGACCCAGGGAAGCCTTTGAACACTGAAGCTTTCTTT. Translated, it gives CASSIDPGKPLNTEAFF.

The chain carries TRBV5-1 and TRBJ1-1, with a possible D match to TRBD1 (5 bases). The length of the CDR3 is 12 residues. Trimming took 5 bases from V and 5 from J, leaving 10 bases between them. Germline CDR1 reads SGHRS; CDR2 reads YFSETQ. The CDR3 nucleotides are TGCGCCAGCAGTCAGGGTGGAACTGAAGCTTTCTTT. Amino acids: CASSQGGTEAFF.

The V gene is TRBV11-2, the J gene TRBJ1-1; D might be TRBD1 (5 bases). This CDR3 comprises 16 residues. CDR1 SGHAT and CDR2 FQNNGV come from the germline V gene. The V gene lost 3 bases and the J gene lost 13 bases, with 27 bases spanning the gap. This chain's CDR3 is CASSFLRQNPDYKVFF. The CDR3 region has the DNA TGTGCCAGCAGCTTCCTACGACAGAACCCAGATTATAAGGTTTTCTTT.

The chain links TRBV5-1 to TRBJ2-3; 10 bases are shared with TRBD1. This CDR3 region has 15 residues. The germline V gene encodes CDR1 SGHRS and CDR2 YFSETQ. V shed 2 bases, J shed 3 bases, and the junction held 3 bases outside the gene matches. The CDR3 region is CASSLGQGGTDTQYF. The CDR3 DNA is TGCGCCAGCAGCTTAGGACAGGGGGGTACAGATACGCAGTATTTT.

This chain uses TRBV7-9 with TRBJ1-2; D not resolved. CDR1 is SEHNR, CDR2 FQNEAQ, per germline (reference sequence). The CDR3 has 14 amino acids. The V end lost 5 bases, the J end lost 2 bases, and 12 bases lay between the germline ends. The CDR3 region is CASSADGVNYGYTF. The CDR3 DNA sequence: TGTGCCAGCAGCGCAGACGGAGTAAACTATGGCTACACCTTC.